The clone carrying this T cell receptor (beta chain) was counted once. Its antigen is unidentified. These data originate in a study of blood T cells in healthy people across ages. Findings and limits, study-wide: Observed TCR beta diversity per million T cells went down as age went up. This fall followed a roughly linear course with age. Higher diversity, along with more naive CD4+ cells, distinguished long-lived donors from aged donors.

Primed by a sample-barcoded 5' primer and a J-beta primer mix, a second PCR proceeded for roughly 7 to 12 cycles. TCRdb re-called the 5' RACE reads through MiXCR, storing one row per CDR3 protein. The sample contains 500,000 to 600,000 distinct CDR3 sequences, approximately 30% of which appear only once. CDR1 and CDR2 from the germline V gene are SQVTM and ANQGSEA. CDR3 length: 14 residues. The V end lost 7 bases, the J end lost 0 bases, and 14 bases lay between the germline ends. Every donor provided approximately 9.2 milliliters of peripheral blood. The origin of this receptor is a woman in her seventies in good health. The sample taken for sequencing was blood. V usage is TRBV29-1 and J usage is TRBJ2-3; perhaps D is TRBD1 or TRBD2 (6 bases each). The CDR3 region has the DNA TGCAGCGCTCGTGAGGGGGGTAGCACAGATACGCAGTATTTT. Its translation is CSAREGGSTDTQYF.